A single sample gave rise to the 4 T cell receptor beta chains below, sequenced in a study of cytomegalovirus exposure and HLA in healthy donors. The PCR made use of 60 Vbeta and 13 Jbeta primers. Assay: immunoSEQ multiplex PCR; the TCRdb copy retains only in-frame clones and omits some. The listing records 150,000 to 200,000 clones. The source material was PBMCs. These receptors were collected from a woman aged 18-35 years in good health and CMV-seropositive.

The chain links TRBV20-1 to TRBJ2-5; D is perhaps TRBD2 (5 bases). CDR1 and CDR2 (germline): DFQATT, SNEGSKA (reference sequence). Trimming cost V 6 bases and J 4 bases, with 9 bases left between them. This CDR3 has 11 amino acids. Here the CDR3 reads CSALRAETQYF. The CDR3 bases are TGCAGTGCCCTGCGGGCAGAGACCCAGTACTTC.

The chain joins TRBV5-1 to TRBJ1-1, with 10 bases identical to TRBD1. The V gene end was trimmed by 4 bases and the J gene end by 3 bases; junction bases not matched to a gene: 3. The CDR3 loop spans 14 amino acids. Germline values: CDR1 SGHRS, CDR2 YFSETQ. The CDR3 spells CASSAGTGDTEAFF. The CDR3 DNA reads as TGCGCCAGCAGCGCCGGGACAGGGGACACTGAAGCTTTCTTT.

The J gene is TRBJ2-3, the V gene TRBV5-1; D remains unclear. CDR1 SGHRS and CDR2 YFSETQ come from the germline V gene. The CDR3 covers 15 residues. V was trimmed by 10 bases and J by 0 bases, leaving 18 bases between them. The CDR3 nucleotides read TGCGCCGCCTCAGCTTACAGCCTTAGCACAGATACGCAGTATTTT. Translating gives CAASAYSLSTDTQYF.

CDR3 loop: CASTGGGANEQFF. DNA of the CDR3: TGTGCCAGCACAGGCGGGGGGGCAAATGAGCAGTTCTTC. The V call is TRBV6-6, the J call TRBJ2-1, with TRBD2 matching over 9 bases. Germline V gene data show CDR1 as MNHNY and CDR2 as SVGAGI (reference sequence). V dropped 7 bases and J dropped 7; count of bases not matched to a gene: 5. The CDR3 loop spans 13 amino acids.